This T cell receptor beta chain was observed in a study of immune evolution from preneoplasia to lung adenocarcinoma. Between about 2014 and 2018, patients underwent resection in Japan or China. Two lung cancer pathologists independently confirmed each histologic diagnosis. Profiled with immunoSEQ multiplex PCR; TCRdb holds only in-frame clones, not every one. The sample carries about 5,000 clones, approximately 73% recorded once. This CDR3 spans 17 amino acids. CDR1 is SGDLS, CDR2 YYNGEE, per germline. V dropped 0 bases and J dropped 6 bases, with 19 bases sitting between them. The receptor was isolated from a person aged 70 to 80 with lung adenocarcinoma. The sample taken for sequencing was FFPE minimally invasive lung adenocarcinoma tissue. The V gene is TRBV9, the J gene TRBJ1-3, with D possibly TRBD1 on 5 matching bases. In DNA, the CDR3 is TGTGCCAGCAGCGTAGACCTCCAGGGACCCCTCGCAAACACCATATATTTT. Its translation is CASSVDLQGPLANTIYF.